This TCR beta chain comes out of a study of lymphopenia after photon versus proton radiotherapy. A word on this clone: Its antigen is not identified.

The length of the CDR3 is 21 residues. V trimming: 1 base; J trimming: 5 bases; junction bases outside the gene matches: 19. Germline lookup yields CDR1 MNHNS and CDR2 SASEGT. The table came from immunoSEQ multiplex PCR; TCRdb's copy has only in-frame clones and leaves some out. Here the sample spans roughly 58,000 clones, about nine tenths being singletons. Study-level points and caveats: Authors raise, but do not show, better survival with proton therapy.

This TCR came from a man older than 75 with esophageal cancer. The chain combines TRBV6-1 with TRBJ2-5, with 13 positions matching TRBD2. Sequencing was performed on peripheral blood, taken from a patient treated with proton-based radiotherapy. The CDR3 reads CASSEEGLAGWMGSVLETQYF. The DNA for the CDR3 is TGTGCCAGCAGTGAAGAGGGACTAGCGGGGTGGATGGGGTCTGTGTTGGAGACCCAGTACTTC.